The next 28 T cell receptor beta chains were all read from a single sample in a study of regulatory T cells in long-lasting Graves disease. Through Arm-PCR of CDR3 regions and iRepertoire HTBI primers, TCR beta libraries were built. TCRdb used MiXCR to reprocess the multiplex PCR reads, holding one entry per CDR3 protein. The data hold 300,000 to 350,000 distinct CDR3 sequences, with roughly 21% observed a single time. The time point here: persistent/refractory GD, antithyroid drugs over 5 years with positive TRAb. PBMC-extracted RNA yielded the TCR library. The sequencing used peripheral blood mononuclear cells (PBMCs), collected when the disease was refractory, from a patient treated with antithyroid drugs. All receptors come from a female donor with Graves disease.

V usage is TRBV4-1 and J usage is TRBJ2-1; TRBD2 is a possible D gene (5 bases). Trimming shortened V by 1 base and J by 10 bases, and 11 bases separated the two germline ends. The CDR3 extends over 13 amino acids. Germline CDR1 MGHRA, CDR2 YSYEKL. CDR3 sequence: CASSQVGIAEQFF. CDR3 nucleotide sequence: TGCGCCAGCAGCCAAGTTGGGATAGCGGAGCAGTTCTTC.

This clonotype was observed at least ten times. V and J are TRBV12-3 or TRBV12-4 and TRBJ2-2; D may match TRBD1 or TRBD2 (5 bases each). CDR3 length equals 16 residues. Trimming left V 4 bases short and J 4 bases short, with 16 bases between. CDR3 nucleotides: TGTGCCAGCAGTTGGGGGTCGGGGTATTTCACCGGGGAGCTGTTTTTT. Translating it yields CASSWGSGYFTGELFF.

This rearrangement joins TRBV14 to TRBJ2-2; 10 bases map to TRBD1. The CDR3 runs to 18 residues. The ends lost 2 bases at V and 13 bases at J; junction bases unmatched: 19. CDR1 SGHDN and CDR2 FVKESK come from the germline V gene. Here the CDR3 reads CASSQNFRDRGYPSPLFF. DNA for the CDR3: TGTGCCAGCAGCCAAAACTTCCGGGACAGGGGATACCCGTCTCCGCTGTTTTTT.

This clonotype was seen many times. This chain links TRBV5-1 with TRBJ1-1; perhaps TRBD1 as D (6 bases). The germline V gene has CDR1 SGHRS and CDR2 YFSETQ. The V end was cut by 4 bases, the J end by 5 bases, with 15 bases between. The CDR3 totals 14 residues. CDR3 nucleotide sequence: TGCGCCAGCAGCGGGGTAGGAGGGGGAACTGAAGCTTTCTTT. This codes for CASSGVGGGTEAFF.

There are a few counts of this clonotype. The genes are TRBV6-1 and TRBJ2-1; D gene unclear. This CDR3 region has 14 residues. Germline CDR1 is MNHNS and CDR2 is SASEGT. Trimming pared 8 bases from V and 0 bases from J, leaving 11 bases between. This CDR3 reads CASGIRSSYNEQFF. CDR3 sequence (DNA): TGTGCCAGCGGGATCCGAAGCTCCTACAATGAGCAGTTCTTC.

The genes are TRBV5-1 and TRBJ2-7; 8 nucleotides line up with TRBD2. The germline gives CDR1 SGHRS, CDR2 YFSETQ. Trimming took 4 bases from V and 6 from J; bases not matched to a gene: 15. The CDR3 covers 16 residues. The CDR3 loop reads CASSPEVAGGRGEQYF. CDR3 nucleotide sequence: TGCGCCAGCAGCCCCGAGGTGGCGGGAGGCCGAGGCGAGCAGTACTTC.

This clonotype was detected many times. The chain is built from TRBV11-3 and TRBJ2-5, with 7 bases aligning to TRBD1. The CDR3 length is 15 residues. Germline CDR1 reads SGHNT; CDR2 reads YENEEA. Trimming took 4 bases from V and 1 from J; bases not matched to a gene: 6. In DNA form, the CDR3 reads TGTGCCAGCAGCTACCGGACAGGTGCCCAAGAGACCCAGTACTTC. This gives the protein CASSYRTGAQETQYF.

This clonotype has a count of ten or more. The chain has TRBV24-1 and TRBJ1-2; no reliable D call. The germline CDR1 and CDR2 sequences are KGHDR and SFDVKD. Trimming shortened V by 3 bases and J by 0 bases, and 7 bases separated the two germline ends. The CDR3 is made up of 14 amino acids. The chain's CDR3 is CATSDLSANYGYTF. The CDR3, as DNA: TGTGCCACCAGTGATCTCAGTGCTAACTATGGCTACACCTTC.

In its sample, this clonotype was seen a few times. The V gene is TRBV7-2, the J gene TRBJ1-1, with 9 bases matching TRBD1. V lost 2 bases, J lost 3 bases, and 1 base stayed unmatched. From germline, CDR1 is SGHTA and CDR2 FQGNSA. The CDR3 runs to 14 residues. CDR3 region: CASSLWTGDTEAFF. CDR3 coding DNA: TGTGCCAGCAGCTTATGGACAGGGGACACTGAAGCTTTCTTT.

This clonotype was seen ten or more times. V and J are TRBV11-2 and TRBJ2-5; D gene unclear. Germline loops: CDR1 SGHAT, CDR2 FQNNGV. The CDR3 runs to 11 residues. Trimming cost V 6 bases and J 2 bases, with 4 bases left between them. The CDR3 is CASSAQETQYF. The DNA of the CDR3 is TGTGCCAGCAGTGCTCAAGAGACCCAGTACTTC.

This clonotype was seen at least ten times. The rearrangement joins TRBV18 to TRBJ1-1; maybe TRBD1 (5 bases). CDR3 size: 13 residues. Germline V gene sequence: CDR1 KGHSH, CDR2 LQKENI. Trimming removed 3 bases at V and 5 bases at J, with 10 bases between. The CDR3 DNA sequence: TGTGCCAGCTCACCGCCGGGGCAAACTGAAGCTTTCTTT. Translating it yields CASSPPGQTEAFF. Based on the CDR3 plus reference TRBV18 and TRBJ1-1, the full variable domain is NAGVMQNPRHLVRRRGQEARLRCSPMKGHSHVYWYRQLPEEGLKFMVYLQKENIIDESGMPKERFSAEFPKEGPSILRIQQVVRGDSAAYFCASSPPGQTEAFFGQGTRLTVV.

There are many counts of this clonotype. The chain has TRBV7-9 and TRBJ2-7; 13 bases map to TRBD2. The V gene's germline CDR1 is SEHNR and CDR2 FQNEAQ (reference sequence). The CDR3 is 15 amino acids. Trimming cost V 5 bases and J 5 bases; bases outside gene matches: 6. CDR3 loop: CASSPRLAGGNEQYF. CDR3 in DNA: TGTGCCAGCAGCCCCAGACTAGCGGGGGGCAACGAGCAGTACTTC.

This clonotype was counted only a few times. V is TRBV10-2 and J is TRBJ1-2, with D maybe TRBD1 (5 bases). Germline V lookup: CDR1 WSHSY, CDR2 SAAADI. V dropped 7 bases and J dropped 2 bases, with 14 bases sitting between them. CDR3 size: 14 residues. The CDR3 is CASNKQGRNYGYTF. The CDR3 DNA reads as TGCGCCAGCAATAAGCAGGGTAGGAACTATGGCTACACCTTC.

The J gene is TRBJ1-2, the V gene TRBV27, with a weak D call TRBD1 (6 bases). V was cut by 6 bases and J by 2 bases, with 22 bases left in between. Germline CDR1 MNHEY, CDR2 SMNVEV (reference sequence). The CDR3 runs 17 residues. CDR3: CASSIKSSRGGNYGYTF. CDR3 coding DNA: TGTGCCAGCAGCATCAAATCGAGCAGGGGAGGAAACTATGGCTACACCTTC.

This clonotype occurred many times. V and J are TRBV28 and TRBJ2-4, with D perhaps matching TRBD1 (6 bases). Looked up from germline, CDR1 is MDHEN and CDR2 is SYDVKM. V was pared by 4 bases and J by 2 bases, with 12 bases between. The CDR3 length is 15 residues. In nucleotides, the CDR3 is TGTGCCAGCAGTTCTCACAGGGTCCCCAAAAACATTCAGTACTTC. Protein product: CASSSHRVPKNIQYF.

The rearrangement uses TRBV19 and TRBJ1-5; TRBD1 matches at 9 bases. TRBJ2-3 explains the end of the DNA better; the J call may be wrong. This CDR3 is built from 15 residues. The germline V gene encodes CDR1 LNHDA and CDR2 SQIVND (reference sequence). CDR3 residues: CASKTTGGSNQPQYF. The CDR3 DNA reads TGTGCCAGTAAGACAACAGGGGGCTCCAATCAGCCCCAGTATTTT.

This clonotype was picked up a small number of times. One end of the junction fails to match germline, which may point to a read error. The rearrangement joins TRBV11-2 to TRBJ2-1; no reliable D call. Germline V gene lookup returns CDR1 SGHAT and CDR2 FQNNGV. The CDR3 runs to 10 residues. CDR3 bases: TGTGCCAGCAGCTTTAATGGGCAGTTCTTC. Protein: CASSFNGQFF.

This chain joins TRBV12-3 or TRBV12-4 and TRBJ2-1; D is ambiguous. Trimming removed 0 bases at V and 9 bases at J, with 9 bases between. The CDR3 is made up of 13 amino acids. CDR3 DNA: TGTGCCAGCAGTTTAGCGAGGAAGGGTGAGCAGTTCTTC. It yields the protein CASSLARKGEQFF.

In this sample, this clonotype turned up many times. The chain has TRBV7-2 and TRBJ2-7; 9 bases map to TRBD1. The germline V gene has CDR1 SGHTA and CDR2 FQGNSA. After removal of 4 bases from V and 3 bases from J, the junction contained 7 bases not matched to a gene. The CDR3 has 15 amino acids. Here the CDR3 reads CASSSLDRGYYEQYF. The DNA for the CDR3 is TGTGCCAGCAGCTCCCTCGACAGGGGGTACTACGAGCAGTACTTC.

This sequence joins TRBV30 and TRBJ1-5; D remains unclear. The CDR3 has 18 residues. V was trimmed by 1 base and J by 4 bases, leaving 23 bases between them. Germline V gives CDR1 GTSNPN, CDR2 SVGIG (reference sequence). CDR3 bases: TGTGCCTGGAGTGGAGTCCACCGGAAACACAGCGGTAATCAGCCCCAGCATTTT. This encodes CAWSGVHRKHSGNQPQHF.

A few counts support this clonotype. The CDR3 carries no conserved terminal phenylalanine or tryptophan, so it likely arises from a read error. The chain is built from TRBV11-3 and TRBJ2-7; D uncertain. Germline V gene sequence: CDR1 SGHNT, CDR2 YENEEA. Trimming stripped 4 bases from V and 5 bases from J, with 12 bases between. The CDR3 has 13 residues. For the CDR3, the DNA is TGTGCCAGCAGCTCCCCCGGGCCTAACGAGCAGTACCTC. It is translated as CASSSPGPNEQYL.

This clonotype was counted at least ten times. The rearrangement joins TRBV7-2 to TRBJ1-1; no firm D call. Germline lookup yields CDR1 SGHTA and CDR2 FQGNSA. With 7 bases removed from V and 3 bases from J, the gap between germline ends came to 15 bases. The length of the CDR3 is 14 residues. The CDR3 loop reads CASTPAGQYTEAFF. The CDR3 DNA reads as TGTGCCAGCACCCCCGCGGGCCAGTACACTGAAGCTTTCTTT.

This rearrangement joins TRBV4-1 to TRBJ2-2, with a tentative D call TRBD1 (6 bases). V lost 1 base and J 0 bases, leaving 6 bases between the germline ends. The CDR3 is 15 amino acids. Germline lookup yields CDR1 MGHRA and CDR2 YSYEKL. The CDR3 coding sequence is TGCGCCAGCAGCCAAGGGACAGCGAACACCGGGGAGCTGTTTTTT. It codes for CASSQGTANTGELFF.

V usage is TRBV9 and J usage is TRBJ2-7; 7 bases are shared with TRBD2. The CDR3 totals 14 residues. V lost 2 bases to trimming and J lost 2 bases; unmatched junction nucleotides: 4. Germline V gene data show CDR1 as SGDLS and CDR2 as YYNGEE. The CDR3 nucleotides are TGTGCCAGCAGCGTGGGTGGGAGGGCCTACGAGCAGTACTTC. Translation: CASSVGGRAYEQYF.

Concerning this clonotype: This may stem from a read error, because a much larger clone lies one nucleotide away. The chain couples TRBV20-1 to TRBJ2-5, with D hard to call. Trimming left V 6 bases short and J 4 bases short, with 18 bases between. Germline values: CDR1 DFQATT, CDR2 SNEGSKA (reference sequence). The CDR3 length is 14 residues. CDR3 loop: CSAPSYARRETQYF. The CDR3 DNA is TGCAGTGCCCCCTCCTACGCGAGGCGAGAGACCCAGTACTTC.

Ten or more counts support this clonotype. The V call is TRBV2, the J call TRBJ1-5; D gene uncertain. Germline V gene lookup returns CDR1 SNHLY and CDR2 FYNNEI. This CDR3 is 12 amino acids long. Trimming took off 3 bases at V and 7 bases at J, with 7 bases between the two ends. In DNA form, the CDR3 reads TGTGCCAGCAGTGATATGGCGCAGCCCCAGCATTTT. Amino acid sequence: CASSDMAQPQHF.

The V call is TRBV5-1, the J call TRBJ1-4; 8 bases match TRBD1. This CDR3 is built from 16 residues. The V and J ends lost 1 base and 2 bases, in that order; junction bases with no gene match: 4. Germline-derived CDR1 and CDR2 are SGHRS and YFSETQ. CDR3 amino acids: CASSLLGQGTNEKLFF. The DNA for the CDR3 is TGCGCCAGCAGCTTGTTAGGACAGGGCACTAATGAAAAACTGTTTTTT.

This clonotype was seen repeatedly, ten times or more. V and J are TRBV6-1 and TRBJ1-5, with D possibly being TRBD1 (6 bases). Looked up from germline, CDR1 is MNHNS and CDR2 is SASEGT. Trimming took 6 bases from V and 6 from J, leaving 21 bases between them. There are 16 residues in the CDR3. In DNA, the CDR3 is TGTGCCAGCAGCCCCGGGACACTCGGCCCAGGTCAGCCCCAGCATTTT. The encoded protein is CASSPGTLGPGQPQHF.